One and the same sample provided the 30 T cell receptor beta chains below, sequenced in a study of shared clonotypes between healthy human individuals. Generated by immunoSEQ multiplex PCR, the TCRdb table keeps only in-frame clones and is missing some. The sample contains about 1 million clones, 75% to 85% of which appear only once. The material sequenced was memory CD4+ T cells from PBMCs. The subset was: CD45RA-negative fraction. The receptor source for this set is a man aged 18 to 30 in good health. Some clones in this sample may be carry-over from other donors' samples.

This clone was detected once. This chain links TRBV29-1 with TRBJ1-5; D unclear. Germline V CDR1 and CDR2: SQVTM, ANQGSEA. The germline V and J ends were trimmed by 5 bases and 0 bases, with 5 bases remaining between them. The CDR3 has 12 residues. The CDR3 region is CSVSNSNQPQHF. CDR3 nucleotides: TGCAGCGTTTCCAATAGCAATCAGCCCCAGCATTTT.

This clone was seen a handful of times. The genes are TRBV27 and TRBJ2-4; 9 bases line up with TRBD2. Germline V gives CDR1 MNHEY, CDR2 SMNVEV (reference sequence). The CDR3 spans 15 residues. J lost 8 bases, V lost 2 bases, and 7 bases had no gene match. The CDR3 is CASSLGAGGLHIQYF. CDR3 in DNA: TGTGCCAGCAGTTTAGGGGCGGGAGGGTTACACATTCAGTACTTC.

This clone was detected only a few times. The chain is built from TRBV28 and TRBJ2-3; possible D gene TRBD1, 6 bases. Germline V CDR1 and CDR2: MDHEN, SYDVKM. Trimming took off 7 bases at V and 2 bases at J, with 10 bases between the two ends. The CDR3 extends over 13 amino acids. In nucleotides, the CDR3 is TGTGCCAGCACAGGGGATGTCACAGATACGCAGTATTTT. As protein: CASTGDVTDTQYF.

The chain recombines TRBV6-1 with TRBJ1-1; D gene ambiguous. V gave up 2 bases and J gave up 4 bases, with 5 bases separating them. Germline V gene data show CDR1 as MNHNS and CDR2 as SASEGT. There are 12 residues in the CDR3. The CDR3 sequence: CASSEWSTEAFF. DNA of the CDR3: TGTGCCAGCAGTGAATGGTCCACTGAAGCTTTCTTT.

The chain uses TRBV28 and TRBJ1-1, with a possible D match to TRBD1 (5 bases). This CDR3 has 13 amino acids. Looked up from germline, CDR1 is MDHEN and CDR2 is SYDVKM. Trimming shortened V by 7 bases and J by 7 bases, and 16 bases separated the two germline ends. In DNA, the CDR3 is TGTGCCAGCACCCTCGCCCAGGGAGGTGAAGCTTTCTTT. This sequence encodes CASTLAQGGEAFF.

This rearrangement joins TRBV11-2 to TRBJ1-1; D not certain. The CDR3 sequence is 13 residues long. Germline values: CDR1 SGHAT, CDR2 FQNNGV. V was clipped by 3 bases and J by 1 base, with 6 bases between them. CDR3 bases: TGTGCCAGCAGCTTCAGATGGAACACTGAAGCTTTCTTT. It codes for CASSFRWNTEAFF.

The rearrangement uses TRBV27 and TRBJ2-5; 9 bases are shared with TRBD2. Germline V gene lookup returns CDR1 MNHEY and CDR2 SMNVEV (reference sequence). The CDR3 runs 17 residues. The V segment lost 5 bases and the J segment 7 bases; nucleotides outside the gene matches: 17. CDR3 region: CASSPNKGLAQRRTQYF. The CDR3 nucleotides read TGTGCCAGCAGTCCCAACAAGGGACTAGCTCAGAGGCGGACCCAGTACTTC.

A few counts support this clone. This chain connects TRBV30 to TRBJ1-1; 8 bases agree with TRBD1. The trim removed 4 bases at V and 8 bases at J, leaving 6 bases unmatched. This CDR3 has 12 residues. Germline lookup yields CDR1 GTSNPN and CDR2 SVGIG (reference sequence). CDR3 in amino acids: CAWNLRTGEAFF. As DNA, the CDR3 is TGTGCCTGGAACCTCCGGACAGGGGAAGCTTTCTTT. The entire variable domain, with the rest obtained from reference TRBV30 and TRBJ1-1, is as follows: SQTIHQWPATLVQPVGSPLSLECTVEGTSNPNLYWYRQAAGRGLQLLFYSVGIGQISSEVPQNLSASRPQDRQFILSSKKLLLSDSGFYLCAWNLRTGEAFFGQGTRLTVV.

The chain links TRBV28 to TRBJ2-3, with D unclear. Trimming pared 2 bases from V and 2 bases from J, leaving 8 bases between. This CDR3 contains 14 residues. Germline V gene sequence: CDR1 MDHEN, CDR2 SYDVKM. The CDR3 loop reads CASSLPHSTDTQYF. CDR3 DNA sequence: TGTGCCAGCAGTTTACCACATTCCACAGATACGCAGTATTTT.

Note on this clone: Germline and junction disagree at one end, which may indicate a read error. V usage is TRBV29-1 and J usage is TRBJ1-2; D perhaps matches TRBD1 (6 bases). The CDR3 contains 12 residues. Germline loops: CDR1 SQVTM, CDR2 ANQGSEA. The DNA for the CDR3 is TGCAGCGTTGCTGAGTCAGGGGACGGCTGCACCTTC. It translates to CSVAESGDGCTF.

The chain's CDR3 is CASSEGKTGTGELFF. CDR3 in DNA: TGTGCCAGCAGTGAAGGAAAGACAGGGACCGGGGAGCTGTTTTTT. The chain joins TRBV6-1 to TRBJ2-2; 7 bases align to TRBD1. Germline V lookup: CDR1 MNHNS, CDR2 SASEGT. J lost 5 bases, V lost 1 base, and 4 bases had no gene match. The CDR3 consists of 15 residues.

The chain carries TRBV28 and TRBJ1-6; no firm D call. The ends were cut back, 7 bases at V and 5 bases at J, with 15 bases in the middle. The CDR3 is 15 amino acids. Per germline, CDR1 MDHEN and CDR2 SYDVKM. In DNA, the CDR3 is TGTGCCAGCACAGAGTGGGATACGGATAATTCACCCCTCCACTTT. Translation gives CASTEWDTDNSPLHF.

The chain couples TRBV18 to TRBJ1-5; no clear D. The CDR3 covers 14 residues. CDR1 KGHSH and CDR2 LQKENI come from the germline V gene. Trimming removed 5 bases from V and 5 bases from J, with 13 bases in between. The CDR3 region has the DNA TGTGCCAGCTCAACCCAATCTTTCGATCAGCCCCAGCATTTT. It encodes CASSTQSFDQPQHF.

To note about this clone: This sample also contains other DNA sequences that code for the same CDR3. The rearrangement uses TRBV5-4 and TRBJ2-7; TRBD1 aligns across 9 bases. J gave up 1 base and V 0 bases, and 2 bases lay outside the gene matches. CDR1 is SGHNT and CDR2 is YYREEE in the germline V gene (reference sequence). The CDR3 has 15 amino acids. The CDR3 DNA follows: TGTGCCAGCAGCTTGGCCGGGACAGGGTCCTACGAGCAGTACTTC. Translated, it gives CASSLAGTGSYEQYF.

This chain connects TRBV2 to TRBJ2-7, with TRBD1 matching 9 bases. CDR1 is SNHLY and CDR2 is FYNNEI in the germline V gene. The CDR3 runs to 16 residues. V trimming: 2 bases; J trimming: 3 bases; junction bases outside the gene matches: 8. The CDR3 region has the DNA TGTGCCAGCAGTGAATGGGACAGGGATCCCCTCTACGAGCAGTACTTC. Protein product: CASSEWDRDPLYEQYF.

The chain links TRBV19 to TRBJ2-1, with D uncertain. The V and J ends lost 3 bases and 8 bases respectively, with 14 bases between them. The germline V gene has CDR1 LNHDA and CDR2 SQIVND (reference sequence). The CDR3 contains 14 residues. CDR3 protein: CASSIVGNKYEQFF. In nucleotides, the CDR3 is TGTGCCAGTAGTATCGTTGGTAATAAATATGAGCAGTTCTTC.

The gene calls are TRBV7-6 and TRBJ2-1; D is ambiguous. From germline, CDR1 is SGHVS and CDR2 FNYEAQ. The V end was cut by 3 bases, the J end by 1 base, with 10 bases between. CDR3 size: 15 residues. The CDR3, as DNA: TGTGCCAGCAGCTTCCTTCAGAGTTCCTACAATGAGCAGTTCTTC. It translates to CASSFLQSSYNEQFF.

The chain links TRBV5-1 to TRBJ2-7, with D unresolved. CDR1 is SGHRS, CDR2 YFSETQ, per germline. This CDR3 spans 13 amino acids. The ends were cut back, 0 bases at V and 0 bases at J, with 4 bases in the middle. The CDR3 region has the DNA TGCGCCAGCAGCTTGGCAATCTCCTACGAGCAGTACTTC. It is translated as CASSLAISYEQYF. The whole variable domain, filled in from reference TRBV5-1 and TRBJ2-7, reads KAGVTQTPRYLIKTRGQQVTLSCSPISGHRSVSWYQQTPGQGLQFLFEYFSETQRNKGNFPGRFSGRQFSNSRSEMNVSTLELGDSALYLCASSLAISYEQYFGPGTRLTVT.

The chain employs TRBV23-1 and TRBJ2-7; 9 bases line up with TRBD1. TRBV23-1 is treated as an ORF (open reading frame) with a function not yet certain. CDR3 length: 14 residues. V lost 7 bases to trimming and J lost 3 bases; unmatched junction nucleotides: 7. The DNA of the CDR3 is TGCGCCAGCACCCACCGGGACAGGGTCTACGAGCAGTACTTC. Translated: CASTHRDRVYEQYF.

A few counts support this clone. The genes are TRBV6-1 and TRBJ1-3; D might be TRBD1 (6 bases). Trimming took off 8 bases at V and 4 bases at J, with 9 bases between the two ends. Germline lookup yields CDR1 MNHNS and CDR2 SASEGT. This CDR3 comprises 12 residues. CDR3 DNA: TGTGCCAGCCGGGACAAGGGAAACACCATATATTTT. Translated, it gives CASRDKGNTIYF.

The chain is built from TRBV11-3 and TRBJ2-2; 8 positions agree with TRBD2. CDR1 and CDR2 (germline): SGHNT, YENEEA. The CDR3 length is 17 residues. After removal of 5 bases from V and 5 bases from J, the junction contained 13 bases not matched to a gene. The CDR3 loop is CASSPKETGTRTGELFF. In DNA form, the CDR3 reads TGTGCCAGCAGCCCAAAAGAAACCGGGACTAGAACCGGGGAGCTGTTTTTT.

This chain uses TRBV9 with TRBJ2-6; D gene ambiguous. The CDR3 runs 14 residues. V shed 4 bases and J shed 2 bases, with 7 bases lying between them. Germline assignment: CDR1 SGDLS and CDR2 YYNGEE. The CDR3, as DNA: TGTGCCAGCAGCCCCCAGGCTGGGGCCAACGTCCTGACTTTC. Amino acid sequence: CASSPQAGANVLTF.

V is TRBV4-1 and J is TRBJ2-3; D might be TRBD2 (5 bases). Trimming stripped 1 base from V and 6 bases from J, with 17 bases between. From germline, CDR1 is MGHRA and CDR2 YSYEKL. This CDR3 has 16 amino acids. The CDR3 is CASSQAPTAAHDTQYF. The CDR3 DNA reads as TGCGCCAGCAGCCAAGCCCCCACAGCGGCGCACGATACGCAGTATTTT.

CDR3 amino acids: CASSHTLAGEVRDTQYF. In DNA form, the CDR3 reads TGCGCCAGCAGCCATACATTAGCGGGAGAGGTGAGGGATACGCAGTATTTT. The genes are TRBV5-1 and TRBJ2-3, with TRBD2 identical over 9 bases. Looked up from germline, CDR1 is SGHRS and CDR2 is YFSETQ. Trimming removed 4 bases from V and 6 bases from J; junction bases left unmatched: 15. This CDR3 region has 17 residues.

This chain links TRBV30 with TRBJ1-1; D uncertain. V was shortened by 2 bases and J by 0 bases, with 13 bases between the two germline ends. CDR1 and CDR2 from the germline V gene are GTSNPN and SVGIG (reference sequence). The CDR3 contains 15 residues. The DNA for the CDR3 is TGTGCCTGGAGTCGAGAAGGGAGAATGAACACTGAAGCTTTCTTT. This gives the protein CAWSREGRMNTEAFF.

The rearrangement joins TRBV18 to TRBJ2-3; D may be TRBD1 (6 bases). Germline loops: CDR1 KGHSH, CDR2 LQKENI. Trimming cost V 6 bases and J 4 bases, with 14 bases left between them. This CDR3 has 14 residues. The CDR3 region has the DNA TGTGCCAGCTCGGGGGAAACAGGGTCAGATACGCAGTATTTT. Protein sequence: CASSGETGSDTQYF.

The chain has TRBV28 and TRBJ2-6; 11 nucleotides agree with TRBD1. The CDR3 is made up of 20 amino acids. The germline V gene has CDR1 MDHEN and CDR2 SYDVKM. The J segment lost 0 bases and the V segment lost 2 bases, leaving 9 bases of the junction unmatched. The CDR3 nucleotides read TGTGCCAGCAGTTTAACCCAGGGGACAGGGGGGCACTCTGGGGCCAACGTCCTGACTTTC. Protein sequence: CASSLTQGTGGHSGANVLTF.

The V and J genes are TRBV28 and TRBJ1-3; weak D call: TRBD1 (5 bases). Germline CDR1 is MDHEN and CDR2 is SYDVKM. CDR3 size: 14 residues. V dropped 2 bases and J dropped 4 bases, with 9 bases sitting between them. The CDR3 is CASSLRGEGNTIYF. DNA of the CDR3: TGTGCCAGCAGTTTACGGGGGGAGGGAAACACCATATATTTT.

The chain carries TRBV7-2 and TRBJ1-5; D not certain. CDR3 length: 13 residues. Germline CDR1 and CDR2: SGHTA and FQGNSA. V lost 5 bases and J 10 bases, leaving 15 bases between the germline ends. CDR3 loop: CASSPRGGIPQHF. In DNA, the CDR3 is TGTGCCAGCAGCCCCCGAGGCGGTATTCCCCAGCATTTT.

CDR3 residues: CASSVQGAHLGQPQHF. CDR3 nucleotides: TGTGCCAGTAGTGTCCAGGGGGCTCACCTGGGGCAGCCCCAGCATTTT. This sequence joins TRBV19 and TRBJ1-5; TRBD1 aligns across 8 bases. The germline gives CDR1 LNHDA, CDR2 SQIVND (reference sequence). V shed 5 bases and J 7 bases; nucleotides not matched to a gene: 13. CDR3 length: 16 residues. The full variable domain, completed using reference TRBV19 and TRBJ1-5, is DGGITQSPKYLFRKEGQNVTLSCEQNLNHDAMYWYRQDPGQGLRLIYYSQIVNDFQKGDIAEGYSVSREKKESFPLTVTSAQKNPTAFYLCASSVQGAHLGQPQHFGDGTRLSIL.